Given below is one TCR beta chain in context. Antigen specificity is unknown. These data originate in a study of regulatory and conventional T cells in RAG deficiency. The assay was immunoSEQ multiplex PCR, and TCRdb's table has in-frame clones only and misses some. The sample holds about 7,100 clones, 90% to 95% seen once. Regulatory T cells were sorted from blood as CD4+ CD25-high CD127-low cells. Findings of the study overall: Omenn patients showed >90% Treg-Tconv overlap and shorter CDR3 lengths. RAG-deficient patients showed markedly lower Shannon entropy and higher Simpson indices than control T-cell subsets. Omenn syndrome and CID/AS patients had approximately 100-fold fewer unique Treg TCR beta sequences, versus approximately 10-fold elsewhere.

This CDR3 is 16 amino acids long. Per the germline V gene, CDR1 is SGHDT and CDR2 is YYEEEE. The ends lost 4 bases at V and 4 bases at J; junction bases unmatched: 5. This sample also belongs to another study, concerning regulatory T cells. Per that study: Primers: 52 TRBV forward and 13 TRBJ reverse. Skewed V and J usage and few unique V-J pairs marked patient repertoires, most in Tregs.

Sequencing used CD127- CD25+ CD4+ Tregs sorted from blood. This TCR was recovered from a human donor in good health. This chain links TRBV5-6 with TRBJ2-1, with 13 nucleotides matching TRBD2. DNA for the CDR3: TGTGCCAGCAGCCGACTAGCGGGGGGTCGGTACAATGAGCAGTTCTTC. Translating gives CASSRLAGGRYNEQFF. Full variable domain (outside the CDR3, taken from reference TRBV5-6 and TRBJ2-1): DAGVTQSPTHLIKTRGQQVTLRCSPKSGHDTVSWYQQALGQGPQFIFQYYEEEERQRGNFPDRFSGHQFPNYSSELNVNALLLGDSALYLCASSRLAGGRYNEQFFGPGTRLTVL.